The clone carrying this T cell receptor beta chain has just a few counts. Its antigen is unknown. This record comes from a study of vaccination and CD4 T cells after COVID-19. Study context: Overlapping SARS-CoV-2, HCoV-NL63, HCoV-OC43 and HCoV-229E spike peptides stimulated the cells.

Researchers used the Oncomine TCR Beta short-read assay to sequence DNA from cultured CD4+ T cells. TCRdb re-called the PCR reads through MiXCR, storing one row per CDR3 protein. The data show 7,000 to 8,500 distinct CDR3 sequences, 35% seen once. This CDR3 contains 13 residues. V lost 6 bases to trimming and J lost 3 bases, with 11 bases between them. Study conclusions and caveats: Convalescent patients had a median approximately 86% of post-vaccine SARS-CoV-2-reactive clones that were detected only after vaccination, not before it.

Noted treatment: approximately nine-day PBMC culture with coronavirus spike peptide pools or control peptides (ViraFEST assay). Prior to the COVID-19 pandemic (2011-2018), the unexposed donor's CD4+ T cells were collected. It was with 9 to 10 IU/ml IL-2 and roughly 9.4 ug/ml peptide pools that 2 million to 2.5 million PBMCs per well were cultured. J is TRBJ1-2 and V is TRBV12-3 or TRBV12-4; weak D call: TRBD1 (6 bases). Sequences were obtained from CD4+ T cells from blood, cultured in vitro. This clonotype originated in a human donor in good health. CDR3 DNA sequence: TGTGCCAGCAGGACGACAGGTGACTATGGCTACACCTTC. Translation gives CASRTTGDYGYTF.